The next 5 T cell receptor beta chains were all read from a single sample in a study of blood T cell repertoires in COVID-19 (dated by TCRdb to 2018 to 2021). Library preparation used the immunoSEQ multiplex PCR assay. Entries here come from immuneACCESS through TCRdb and include only in-frame sequences with V and J called. Some clones fail to appear in such tables; in the studies checked, an unresolved V gene covers under half of the shortfall, and the cause of the remainder is unknown. This sample comprises roughly 150,000 clones, over 80% of them detected only once. The ten largest clones add up to 6.2% of the sample. The specimen was PBMCs or T cells enriched from blood (not recorded which). Receptor source: a woman aged 40 to 55 who had recovered from COVID-19.

The rearrangement uses TRBV5-4 and TRBJ2-2, with TRBD2 matching over 9 bases. Germline V gene sequence: CDR1 SGHNT, CDR2 YYREEE (reference sequence). This CDR3 has 15 residues. V dropped 1 base and J dropped 4; count of bases not matched to a gene: 2. CDR3 nucleotides: TGTGCCAGCAGCTTGTCTAGCGGGATCACCGGGGAGCTGTTTTTT. This sequence encodes CASSLSSGITGELFF.

This chain joins TRBV18 and TRBJ2-2, with D perhaps TRBD1 (6 bases). The germline V gene encodes CDR1 KGHSH and CDR2 LQKENI. This CDR3 spans 15 amino acids. V was trimmed by 5 bases and J by 8 bases, leaving 18 bases between them. Here the CDR3 reads CASSSGHQFGGELFF. The CDR3 region has the DNA TGTGCCAGCTCATCGGGACATCAATTCGGAGGGGAGCTGTTTTTT.

CDR3 loop: CASSLGTSGTSYEQYF. DNA for the CDR3: TGCGCCAGCAGCCTCGGGACTAGCGGGACCTCCTACGAGCAGTACTTC. This chain joins TRBV4-1 and TRBJ2-7; 13 positions agree with TRBD2. Germline V lookup: CDR1 MGHRA, CDR2 YSYEKL. V gave up 4 bases and J gave up 0 bases; unmatched junction bases: 3. CDR3 length equals 16 residues.

This sequence joins TRBV9 and TRBJ1-2; 7 bases agree with TRBD1. Per germline, CDR1 SGDLS and CDR2 YYNGEE. Unmatched junction bases numbered 9, after V lost 3 bases and J lost 10 bases. The CDR3 is made up of 13 amino acids. CDR3 bases: TGTGCCAGCAGCGCAGACAGGGATACAGACTACACCTTC. Protein: CASSADRDTDYTF.

The chain has TRBV7-2 and TRBJ2-7; 9 bases fit TRBD1. The V gene end was trimmed by 5 bases and the J gene end by 5 bases; junction bases not matched to a gene: 4. CDR1 is SGHTA and CDR2 is FQGNSA in the germline V gene. The CDR3 has 13 amino acids. This CDR3 is CASSEDRGNEQYF. The CDR3 region has the DNA TGTGCCAGCAGCGAGGACAGGGGCAACGAGCAGTACTTC.